A selection of T cell receptor beta chains follows, all from one sample in a study of CD8 T cells in ankylosing spondylitis. TCRdb reprocessed the 5' RACE reads with MiXCR, giving one entry per CDR3 protein. The sample gives about 540,000 distinct CDR3 sequences, 9.5% to 15% of which show up once; nearly 7% is in the top ten. The source material was blood, either unsorted or a sorted T cell fraction (not recorded which). These receptors were taken from a male donor with ankylosing spondylitis. CDR3s include the opening cysteine and the closing phenylalanine or tryptophan. A D gene is named only where the DNA matches it firmly. A clone size is listed for some rows: how often the clone was seen (once, few, many), or a class if it is expanded.

TRBJ2-1	many	TRBV7-8	TRBD2	CASSLGTSGHNEQFF	TGTGCCAGCAGCTTAGGGACTAGCGGACACAATGAGCAGTTCTTC
TRBJ2-4	few	TRBV2	-	CASSGSGDIQYF	TGTGCCAGCAGTGGTTCAGGGGACATTCAGTACTTC
TRBJ1-5	few	TRBV27	-	CASSTGPGEPQHF	TGTGCCAGCAGTACCGGGCCCGGCGAGCCCCAGCATTTT
TRBJ1-1	-	TRBV7-9	-	CASSPRGGFNTEAFF	TGTGCCAGCAGCCCGCGGGGCGGGTTTAACACTGAAGCTTTCTTT
TRBJ1-1	-	TRBV30	-	CAWGGQSNTEAFF	TGTGCCTGGGGCGGACAGTCGAACACTGAAGCTTTCTTT
TRBJ2-7	few	TRBV12-3/TRBV12-4	-	CASSYSVGSYEQYF	TGTGCCAGCAGTTACTCAGTGGGATCCTACGAGCAGTACTTC
TRBJ1-2	many	TRBV6-1	-	CASSERLDGDWYGYTF	TGTGCCAGCAGTGAACGGCTAGACGGGGACTGGTATGGCTACACCTTC
TRBJ2-1	few	TRBV5-5	TRBD2	CASSLRGGRANEQFF	TGTGCCAGCAGCTTGCGCGGCGGGAGGGCCAATGAGCAGTTCTTC
TRBJ1-5	-	TRBV20-1	-	CSARDGSEVNQPQHF	TGCAGTGCTAGAGATGGCTCGGAGGTCAATCAGCCCCAGCATTTT
TRBJ2-5	few	TRBV7-2	-	CASSLVSGLNLEAQYF	TGTGCCAGCAGCTTAGTCTCGGGACTCAACTTGGAGGCCCAGTACTTC
TRBJ2-3	many	TRBV2	-	CASSEGPAYTDTQYF	TGTGCCAGCAGTGAAGGTCCCGCTTACACAGATACGCAGTATTTT
TRBJ2-7	few	TRBV11-2	TRBD2	CASSLGPGLIYEQYF	TGTGCCAGCAGCTTAGGTCCGGGACTAATATACGAGCAGTACTTC
TRBJ2-7	few	TRBV18	-	CASSLFGREQYF	TGTGCCAGCTCACTGTTCGGGCGCGAGCAGTACTTC
TRBJ1-1	many	TRBV7-9	-	CASSPTVNTEAFF	TGTGCCAGCAGCCCGACGGTGAACACTGAAGCTTTCTTT
TRBJ2-3	many	TRBV7-9	-	CASSPARDTQYF	TGTGCCAGCAGCCCTGCCCGGGATACGCAGTATTTT
TRBJ1-3	few	TRBV28	-	CATVTDSGNTIYF	TGTGCCACCGTGACAGACTCTGGAAACACCATATATTTT
TRBJ2-1	few	TRBV24-1	-	CATSDSVAQAYNEQFF	TGTGCCACCAGTGACTCAGTAGCGCAGGCCTACAATGAGCAGTTCTTC
TRBJ2-3	-	TRBV24-1	TRBD2	CATSDSTSGFTDTQYF	TGTGCCACCAGTGATTCAACTAGCGGGTTCACAGATACGCAGTATTTT
TRBJ1-1	-	TRBV29-1	-	CSVPGTSRSVAEAFF	TGCAGCGTCCCCGGGACATCCCGTAGTGTGGCTGAAGCTTTCTTT
TRBJ2-1	-	TRBV20-1	-	CSASLGETAYNEQFF	TGCAGTGCTTCCCTTGGCGAGACCGCCTACAATGAGCAGTTCTTC
TRBJ1-1	many	TRBV18	TRBD1	CASSPQGPTEAFF	TGTGCCAGCAGCCCACAGGGGCCCACTGAAGCTTTCTTT
TRBJ1-1	few	TRBV27	TRBD1	CASSKGTGSLQNTEAFF	TGTGCCAGCAGTAAAGGGACAGGGAGCTTACAGAACACTGAAGCTTTCTTT
TRBJ2-5	few	TRBV6-5	-	CASSYADEGQETQYF	TGTGCCAGCAGTTACGCGGATGAAGGCCAAGAGACCCAGTACTTC
TRBJ1-5	few	TRBV28	TRBD1	CASSWGQAVFGSSNQPQHF	TGTGCCAGCAGTTGGGGACAGGCTGTGTTCGGTTCCAGCAATCAGCCCCAGCATTTT
TRBJ2-3	-	TRBV7-9	TRBD2	CASGTSGAATQYF	TGTGCCAGCGGGACTAGCGGGGCAGCTACGCAGTATTTT
TRBJ1-5	-	TRBV10-3	-	CASREADGNQPQHF	TGTGCCAGCCGAGAGGCGGATGGCAATCAGCCCCAGCATTTT
TRBJ2-5	few	TRBV12-3/TRBV12-4	TRBD2	CASTRAGGRETQYF	TGTGCCAGCACCAGAGCGGGGGGGCGTGAGACCCAGTACTTC
TRBJ2-3	many	TRBV20-1	-	CSARGRTGDTQYF	TGCAGTGCTAGAGGGCGAACGGGGGATACGCAGTATTTT
TRBJ1-4	few	TRBV7-2	-	CASSLRRAEKLFF	TGTGCCAGCAGCTTACGTAGGGCCGAGAAACTGTTTTTT
TRBJ1-1	few	TRBV6-1	-	CASSDDFEAFF	TGTGCCAGCAGTGACGACTTTGAAGCTTTCTTT
TRBJ2-7	few	TRBV20-1	TRBD1	CSAIIPATGNEQYF	TGCAGTGCTATTATCCCCGCGACAGGGAACGAGCAGTACTTC
TRBJ2-3	-	TRBV7-2	-	CASSPALGADTQYF	TGTGCCAGCTCGCCCGCTTTGGGTGCAGATACGCAGTATTTT
TRBJ2-1	many	TRBV12-3/TRBV12-4	-	CASSPRGRGSAGEQFF	TGTGCCAGCAGCCCGCGGGGGCGAGGGAGTGCTGGTGAGCAGTTCTTC
TRBJ2-1	-	TRBV15	TRBD2	CATSRDLVTSGSLYNEQFF	TGTGCCACCAGCAGAGATTTAGTGACTAGCGGGAGTCTTTACAATGAGCAGTTCTTC
TRBJ1-1	many	TRBV5-1	-	CASSLQGGDTEAFF	TGCGCCAGCAGCTTACAGGGCGGGGACACTGAAGCTTTCTTT
TRBJ2-4	few	TRBV3-1	-	CASSQEGAWQYF	TGTGCCAGCAGCCAAGAGGGGGCTTGGCAGTACTTC
TRBJ2-3	many	TRBV5-1	TRBD1	CASSSTGVRSSGTDTQYF	TGCGCCAGCAGTTCGACAGGGGTCCGCTCCTCGGGGACAGATACGCAGTATTTT
TRBJ1-5	few	TRBV4-2	TRBD1	CASSQVWTGDQPQHF	TGTGCCAGCAGCCAAGTGTGGACAGGGGATCAGCCCCAGCATTTT
TRBJ2-3	-	TRBV20-1	TRBD2	CSAGTMITDTQYF	TGCAGTGCGGGGACTATGATCACAGATACGCAGTATTTT
TRBJ1-6	few	TRBV14	-	CASSQLVQSPLHF	TGTGCCAGCAGCCAACTGGTTCAGTCACCCCTCCACTTT
TRBJ1-3	many	TRBV29-1	-	CSVEDGIPYSGNTIYF	TGCAGCGTTGAAGATGGTATACCGTACTCTGGAAACACCATATATTTT
TRBJ1-4	many	TRBV29-1	TRBD1	CSVYRGDEKLFF	TGCAGCGTTTACAGGGGGGACGAAAAACTGTTTTTT
TRBJ2-3	-	TRBV27	TRBD2	CASSLFGGGPSNTQYF	TGTGCCAGCAGTTTATTTGGGGGAGGGCCGTCGAATACGCAGTATTTT
TRBJ2-1	many	TRBV5-6	TRBD2	CASSHQLAESSYNEQFF	TGTGCCAGCAGCCACCAACTAGCGGAGAGCTCCTACAATGAGCAGTTCTTC
TRBJ1-6	-	TRBV5-1	TRBD1	CASSEQTGDDSPLHF	TGCGCCAGCAGCGAACAGACAGGGGATGATTCACCCCTCCACTTT
TRBJ2-1	-	TRBV7-6	TRBD2	CASSFSLAGGPKRSYNEQFF	TGTGCCAGCAGCTTTAGCCTAGCGGGAGGGCCTAAACGCTCCTACAATGAGCAGTTCTTC
TRBJ2-3	few	TRBV5-1	-	CASSLAGQAEGTDTQYF	TGCGCCAGCAGCTTGGCGGGGCAAGCGGAGGGGACAGATACGCAGTATTTT
TRBJ2-4	many	TRBV12-3/TRBV12-4	TRBD1	CASTLRQGAKNIQYF	TGTGCCAGCACCCTCCGACAGGGGGCCAAAAACATTCAGTACTTC
TRBJ2-1	-	TRBV20-1	TRBD1	CSAQQGYEQFF	TGCAGTGCACAACAGGGGTATGAGCAGTTCTTC
TRBJ1-1	few	TRBV5-1	-	CASSFDGENTEAFF	TGCGCCAGCAGCTTTGACGGTGAGAACACTGAAGCTTTCTTT
TRBJ2-3	-	TRBV7-2	-	CASSLQSSAGVPDTQYF	TGTGCCAGCAGCTTACAATCCTCGGCGGGCGTACCAGATACGCAGTATTTT
TRBJ2-5	many	TRBV29-1	-	CSVASETQYF	TGCAGCGTTGCTAGCGAGACCCAGTACTTC
TRBJ2-1	many	TRBV7-6	TRBD2	CASSLAYAGALGEQFF	TGTGCCAGCAGCTTAGCTTACGCGGGAGCCCTCGGTGAGCAGTTCTTC
TRBJ2-4	many	TRBV4-2	-	CASSEFREDSRYF	TGTGCCAGCAGCGAATTTCGAGAGGATAGTCGGTACTTC
TRBJ1-1	few	TRBV12-3/TRBV12-4	TRBD1	CASSHGQGALNTEAFF	TGTGCCAGCAGTCATGGACAGGGGGCTCTGAACACTGAAGCTTTCTTT
TRBJ1-1	many	TRBV29-1	-	CSVEDRVGDFGAATEAFF	TGCAGCGTTGAAGATCGTGTGGGGGACTTTGGGGCGGCCACTGAAGCTTTCTTT
TRBJ2-5	few	TRBV20-1	TRBD2	CSAGMGGKETQYF	TGCAGTGCTGGGATGGGGGGGAAAGAGACCCAGTACTTC
TRBJ1-1	few	TRBV20-1	-	CSAPQSSNTEAFF	TGCAGTGCTCCTCAGAGTTCGAACACTGAAGCTTTCTTT
TRBJ2-1	many	TRBV12-3/TRBV12-4	TRBD2	CASSLGRERYNEQFF	TGTGCCAGCAGTTTAGGGCGGGAGCGCTACAATGAGCAGTTCTTC
TRBJ2-3	few	TRBV5-1	-	CASSYGTEGMDTQYF	TGCGCCAGCAGCTACGGTACGGAGGGTATGGATACGCAGTATTTT